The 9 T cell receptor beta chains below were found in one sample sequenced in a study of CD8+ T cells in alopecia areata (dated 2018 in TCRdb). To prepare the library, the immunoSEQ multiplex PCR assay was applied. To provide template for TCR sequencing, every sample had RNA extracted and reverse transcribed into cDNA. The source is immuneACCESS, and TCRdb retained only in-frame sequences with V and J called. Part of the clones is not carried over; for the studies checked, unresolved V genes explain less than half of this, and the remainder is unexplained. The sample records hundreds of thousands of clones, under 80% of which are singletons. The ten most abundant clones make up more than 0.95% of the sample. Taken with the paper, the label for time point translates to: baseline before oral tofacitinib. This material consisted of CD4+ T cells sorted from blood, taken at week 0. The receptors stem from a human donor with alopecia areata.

The CDR3 DNA reads as TGCGCCAGCAGGACTGCCGAGACCCAGTACTTC. Translated, it gives CASRTAETQYF. The chain has TRBV5-1 and TRBJ2-5; no firm D call. CDR3 length: 11 amino acids. The germline V and J ends were trimmed by 5 bases and 5 bases, with 7 bases remaining between them. From germline, CDR1 is SGHRS and CDR2 YFSETQ.

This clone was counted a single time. The CDR3 spells CASSFTPGQGHSPLHF. In nucleotides, the CDR3 is TGTGCCAGCAGTTTTACTCCTGGACAGGGGCATTCACCCCTCCACTTT. This chain connects TRBV6-5 to TRBJ1-6; TRBD1 matches at 9 bases. Germline V lookup: CDR1 MNHEY, CDR2 SVGAGI. Trimming at V came to 4 bases and at J to 8 bases, leaving 9 bases not matched to a gene. The CDR3 consists of 16 residues.

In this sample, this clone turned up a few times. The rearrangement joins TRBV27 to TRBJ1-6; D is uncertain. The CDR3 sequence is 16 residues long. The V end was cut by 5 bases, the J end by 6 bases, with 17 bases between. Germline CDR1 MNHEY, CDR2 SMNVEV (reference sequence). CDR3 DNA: TGTGCCAGCAGTCCTTGCCTGGTGGACTGTAATTCACCCCTCCACTTT. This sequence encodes CASSPCLVDCNSPLHF.

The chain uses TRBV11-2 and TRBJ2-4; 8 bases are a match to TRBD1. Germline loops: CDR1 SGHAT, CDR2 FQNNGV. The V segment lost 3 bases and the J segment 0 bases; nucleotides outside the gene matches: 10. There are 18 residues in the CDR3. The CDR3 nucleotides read TGTGCCAGCAGCTTTTGGACAGGGTGGACGATAGCCAAAAACATTCAGTACTTC. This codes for CASSFWTGWTIAKNIQYF.

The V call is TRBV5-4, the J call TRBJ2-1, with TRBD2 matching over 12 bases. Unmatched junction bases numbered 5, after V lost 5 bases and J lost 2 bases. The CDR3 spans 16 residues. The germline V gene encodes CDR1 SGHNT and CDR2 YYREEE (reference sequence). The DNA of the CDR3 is TGTGCCAGCAGTCTAGCGGGGGGGATCGCCTACAATGAGCAGTTCTTC. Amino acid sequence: CASSLAGGIAYNEQFF.

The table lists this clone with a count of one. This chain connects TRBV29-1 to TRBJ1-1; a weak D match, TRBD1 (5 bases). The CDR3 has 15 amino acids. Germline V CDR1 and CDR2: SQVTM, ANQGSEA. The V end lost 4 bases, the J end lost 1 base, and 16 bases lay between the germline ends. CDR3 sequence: CSVGGINERNTEAFF. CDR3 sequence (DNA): TGCAGCGTTGGGGGCATTAATGAGAGGAACACTGAAGCTTTCTTT.

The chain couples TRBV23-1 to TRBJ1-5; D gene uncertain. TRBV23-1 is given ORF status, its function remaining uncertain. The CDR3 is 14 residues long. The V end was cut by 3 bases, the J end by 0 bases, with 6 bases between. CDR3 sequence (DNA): TGCGCCAGCAGTCACGGGTGTAGCAATCAGCCCCAGCATTTT. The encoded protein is CASSHGCSNQPQHF.

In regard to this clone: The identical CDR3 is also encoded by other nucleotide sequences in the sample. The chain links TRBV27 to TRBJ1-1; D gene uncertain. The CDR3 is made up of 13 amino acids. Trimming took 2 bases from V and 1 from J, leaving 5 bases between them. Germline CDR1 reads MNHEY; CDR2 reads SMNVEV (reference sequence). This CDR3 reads CASSLLRNTEAFF. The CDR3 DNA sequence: TGTGCCAGCAGTTTACTCCGGAACACTGAAGCTTTCTTT.

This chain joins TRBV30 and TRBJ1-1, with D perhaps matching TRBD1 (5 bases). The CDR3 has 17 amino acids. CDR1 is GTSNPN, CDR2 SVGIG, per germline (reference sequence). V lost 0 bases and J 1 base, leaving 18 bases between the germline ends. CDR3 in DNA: TGTGCCTGGAGTGTACGGGTGGGGATAAGGGGGAACACTGAAGCTTTCTTT. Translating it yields CAWSVRVGIRGNTEAFF.